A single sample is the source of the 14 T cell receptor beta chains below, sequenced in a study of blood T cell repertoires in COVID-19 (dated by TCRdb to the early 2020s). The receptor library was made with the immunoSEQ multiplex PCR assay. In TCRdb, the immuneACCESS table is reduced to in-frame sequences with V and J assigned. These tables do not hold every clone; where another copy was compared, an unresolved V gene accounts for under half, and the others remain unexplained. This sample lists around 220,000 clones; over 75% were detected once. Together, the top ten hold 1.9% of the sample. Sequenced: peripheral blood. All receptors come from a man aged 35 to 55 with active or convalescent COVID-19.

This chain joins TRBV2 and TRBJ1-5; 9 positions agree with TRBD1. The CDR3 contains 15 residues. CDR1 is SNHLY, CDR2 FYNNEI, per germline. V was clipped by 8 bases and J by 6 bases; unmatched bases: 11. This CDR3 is CASGYYRGRVQPQHF. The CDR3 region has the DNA TGTGCCAGCGGGTATTACAGGGGGCGAGTTCAGCCCCAGCATTTT.

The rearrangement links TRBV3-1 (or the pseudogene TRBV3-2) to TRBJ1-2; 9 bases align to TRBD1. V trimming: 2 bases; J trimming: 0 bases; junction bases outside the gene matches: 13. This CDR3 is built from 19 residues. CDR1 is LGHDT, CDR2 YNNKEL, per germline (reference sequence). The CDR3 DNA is TGTGCCAGCAGCCAATCCTCCGGGACAGGGACCCGGGCTAACTATGGCTACACCTTC. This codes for CASSQSSGTGTRANYGYTF.

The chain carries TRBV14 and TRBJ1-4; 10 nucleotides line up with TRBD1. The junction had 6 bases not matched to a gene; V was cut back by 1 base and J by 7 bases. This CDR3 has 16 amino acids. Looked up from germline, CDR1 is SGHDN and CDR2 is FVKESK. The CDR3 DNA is TGTGCCAGCAGCCAAGCGGGACAGGGGTTGAGTGAAAAACTGTTTTTT. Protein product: CASSQAGQGLSEKLFF.

This CDR3 reads CASSDSGMNTEAFF. In DNA, the CDR3 is TGCGCCAGCAGTGACTCAGGCATGAACACTGAAGCTTTCTTT. The chain combines TRBV10-1 with TRBJ1-1, with no clear D. The CDR3 runs 14 residues. V gave up 3 bases and J gave up 0 bases, with 8 bases separating them. Per germline, CDR1 WNHNN and CDR2 SYGVQD (reference sequence).

The DNA of the CDR3 is TGTGCCAGCAGTTTACGACAGGGGAATTCACCCCTCCACTTT. It encodes CASSLRQGNSPLHF. This chain uses TRBV27 with TRBJ1-6; 8 bases agree with TRBD1. V was clipped by 2 bases and J by 7 bases; unmatched bases: 1. Germline lookup yields CDR1 MNHEY and CDR2 SMNVEV (reference sequence). The CDR3 is 14 residues long.

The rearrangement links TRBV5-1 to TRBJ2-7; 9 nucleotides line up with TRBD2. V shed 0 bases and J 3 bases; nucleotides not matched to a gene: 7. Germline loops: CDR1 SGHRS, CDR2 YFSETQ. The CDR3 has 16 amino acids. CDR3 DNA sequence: TGCGCCAGCAGCTTGGGCGTAGCGGGGGACCGCTACGAGCAGTACTTC. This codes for CASSLGVAGDRYEQYF. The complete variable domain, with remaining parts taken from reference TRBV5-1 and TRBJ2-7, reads KAGVTQTPRYLIKTRGQQVTLSCSPISGHRSVSWYQQTPGQGLQFLFEYFSETQRNKGNFPGRFSGRQFSNSRSEMNVSTLELGDSALYLCASSLGVAGDRYEQYFGPGTRLTVT.

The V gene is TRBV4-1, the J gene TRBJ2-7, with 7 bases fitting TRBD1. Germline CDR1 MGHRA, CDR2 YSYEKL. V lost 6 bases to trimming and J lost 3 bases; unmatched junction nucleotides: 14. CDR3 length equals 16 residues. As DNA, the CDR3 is TGCGCCAGCAGTCTTCGCCCCTCGGCAGGGGGCTACGAGCAGTACTTC. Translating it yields CASSLRPSAGGYEQYF.

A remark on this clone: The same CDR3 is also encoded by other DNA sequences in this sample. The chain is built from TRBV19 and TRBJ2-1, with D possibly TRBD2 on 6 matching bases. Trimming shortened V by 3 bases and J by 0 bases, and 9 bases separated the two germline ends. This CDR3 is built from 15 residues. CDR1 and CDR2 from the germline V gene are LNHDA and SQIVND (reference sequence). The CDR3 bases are TGTGCCAGTAGTATGGGGGGTAGCTCCTACAATGAGCAGTTCTTC. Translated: CASSMGGSSYNEQFF.

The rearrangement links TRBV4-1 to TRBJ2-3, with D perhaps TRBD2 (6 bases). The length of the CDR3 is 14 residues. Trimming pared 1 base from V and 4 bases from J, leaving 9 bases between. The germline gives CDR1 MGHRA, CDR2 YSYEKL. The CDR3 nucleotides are TGCGCCAGCAGCCAAGTTCTAGCGCCAGATACGCAGTATTTT. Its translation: CASSQVLAPDTQYF.

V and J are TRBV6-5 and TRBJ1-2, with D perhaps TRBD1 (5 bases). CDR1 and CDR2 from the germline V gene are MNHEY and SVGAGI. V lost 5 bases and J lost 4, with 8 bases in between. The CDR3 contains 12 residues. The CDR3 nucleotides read TGTGCCAGCAGTACAAGGGGCTATGGCTACACCTTC. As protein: CASSTRGYGYTF.

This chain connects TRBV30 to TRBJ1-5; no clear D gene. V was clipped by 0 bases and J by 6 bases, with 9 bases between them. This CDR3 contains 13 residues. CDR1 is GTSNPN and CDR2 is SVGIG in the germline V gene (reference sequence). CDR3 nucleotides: TGTGCCTGGAGTGTTTATTTAATTCAGCCCCAGCATTTT. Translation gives CAWSVYLIQPQHF.

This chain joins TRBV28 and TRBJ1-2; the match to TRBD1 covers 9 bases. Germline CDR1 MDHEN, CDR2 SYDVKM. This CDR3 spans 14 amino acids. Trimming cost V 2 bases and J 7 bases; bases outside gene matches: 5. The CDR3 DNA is TGTGCCAGCAGTTTAACAGGGGGCTTATTTGGCTACACCTTC. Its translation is CASSLTGGLFGYTF.

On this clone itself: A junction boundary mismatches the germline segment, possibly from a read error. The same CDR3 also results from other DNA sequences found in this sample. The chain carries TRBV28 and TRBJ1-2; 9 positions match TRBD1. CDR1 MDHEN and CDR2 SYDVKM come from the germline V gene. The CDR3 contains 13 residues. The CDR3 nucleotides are TGTGCCACCCCCGGGACAGGGTTAGATGGTTACACCTTC. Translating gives CATPGTGLDGYTF.

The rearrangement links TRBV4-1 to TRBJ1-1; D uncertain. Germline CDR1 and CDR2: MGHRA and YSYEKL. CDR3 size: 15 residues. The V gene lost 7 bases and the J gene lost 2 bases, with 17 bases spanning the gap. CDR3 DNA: TGCGCCAGCACCCCCACCAGAGGGTTCAACACTGAAGCTTTCTTT. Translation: CASTPTRGFNTEAFF.